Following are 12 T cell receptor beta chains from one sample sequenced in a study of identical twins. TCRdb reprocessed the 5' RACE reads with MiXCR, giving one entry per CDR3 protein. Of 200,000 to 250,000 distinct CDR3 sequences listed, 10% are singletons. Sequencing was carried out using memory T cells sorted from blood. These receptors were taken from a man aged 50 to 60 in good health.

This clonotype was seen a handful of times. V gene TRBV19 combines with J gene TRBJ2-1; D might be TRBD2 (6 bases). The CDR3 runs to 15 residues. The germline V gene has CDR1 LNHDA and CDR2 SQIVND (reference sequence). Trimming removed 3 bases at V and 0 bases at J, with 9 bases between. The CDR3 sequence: CASSIFGSSYNEQFF. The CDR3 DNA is TGTGCCAGTAGTATTTTCGGGAGCTCCTACAATGAGCAGTTCTTC.

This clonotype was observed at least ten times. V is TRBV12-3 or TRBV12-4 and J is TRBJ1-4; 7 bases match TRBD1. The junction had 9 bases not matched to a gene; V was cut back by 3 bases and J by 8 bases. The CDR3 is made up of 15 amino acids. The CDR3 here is CASSLSAAGGEKLFF. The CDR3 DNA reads TGTGCCAGCAGTTTGAGTGCGGCAGGGGGGGAAAAACTGTTTTTT.

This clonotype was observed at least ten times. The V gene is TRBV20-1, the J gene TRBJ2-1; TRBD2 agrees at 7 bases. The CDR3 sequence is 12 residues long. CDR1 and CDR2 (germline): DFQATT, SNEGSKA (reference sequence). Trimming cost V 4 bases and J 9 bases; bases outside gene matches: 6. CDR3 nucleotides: TGCAGTGCTACCGGACTAGTGGGTGAGCAGTTCTTC. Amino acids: CSATGLVGEQFF.

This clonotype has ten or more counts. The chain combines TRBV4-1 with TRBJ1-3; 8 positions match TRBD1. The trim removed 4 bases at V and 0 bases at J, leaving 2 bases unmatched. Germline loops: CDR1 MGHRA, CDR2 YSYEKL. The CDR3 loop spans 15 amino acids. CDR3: CASSRDRNSGNTIYF. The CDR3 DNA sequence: TGCGCCAGCAGCCGGGACAGGAACTCTGGAAACACCATATATTTT.

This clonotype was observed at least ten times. The CDR3 DNA reads TGTGCCATCAGTGAGGGGAAGCAGTTCTTC. Translation gives CAISEGKQFF. This rearrangement joins TRBV10-3 to TRBJ2-1; unclear D gene. Germline V lookup: CDR1 ENHRY, CDR2 SYGVKD. The CDR3 has 10 amino acids. V was trimmed by 2 bases and J by 11 bases, leaving 4 bases between them.

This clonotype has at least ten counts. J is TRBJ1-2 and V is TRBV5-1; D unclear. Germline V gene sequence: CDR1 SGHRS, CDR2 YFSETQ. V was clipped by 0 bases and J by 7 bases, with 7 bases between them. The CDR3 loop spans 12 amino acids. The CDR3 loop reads CASSLDQAGYTF. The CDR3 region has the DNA TGCGCCAGCAGCTTGGACCAGGCTGGCTACACCTTC.

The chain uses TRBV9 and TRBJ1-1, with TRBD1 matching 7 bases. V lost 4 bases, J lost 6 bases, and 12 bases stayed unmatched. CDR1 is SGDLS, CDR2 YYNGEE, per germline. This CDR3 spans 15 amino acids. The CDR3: CASSPWTGPNPEAFF. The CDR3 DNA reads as TGTGCCAGCAGCCCTTGGACAGGCCCCAACCCTGAAGCTTTCTTT.

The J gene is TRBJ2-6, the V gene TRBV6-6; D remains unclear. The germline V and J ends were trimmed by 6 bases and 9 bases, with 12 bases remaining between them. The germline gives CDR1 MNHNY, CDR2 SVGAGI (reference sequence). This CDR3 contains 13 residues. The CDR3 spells CASRPGRLNVLTF. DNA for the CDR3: TGTGCCAGCAGACCTGGACGGCTCAACGTCCTGACTTTC.

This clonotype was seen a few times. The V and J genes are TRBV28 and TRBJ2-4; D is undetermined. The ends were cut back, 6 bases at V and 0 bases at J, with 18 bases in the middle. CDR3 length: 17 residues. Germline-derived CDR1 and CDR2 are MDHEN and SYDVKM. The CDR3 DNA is TGTGCCAGCAGCTTACCGGTCGGGCCTGGAGCCAAAAACATTCAGTACTTC. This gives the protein CASSLPVGPGAKNIQYF.

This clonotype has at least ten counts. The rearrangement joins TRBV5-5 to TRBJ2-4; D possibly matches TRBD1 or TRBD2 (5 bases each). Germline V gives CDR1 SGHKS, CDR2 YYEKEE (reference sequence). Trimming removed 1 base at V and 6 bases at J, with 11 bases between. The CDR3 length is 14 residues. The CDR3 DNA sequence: TGTGCCAGCAGCTTGTGGGGGATCGGAAACATTCAGTACTTC. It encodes CASSLWGIGNIQYF.

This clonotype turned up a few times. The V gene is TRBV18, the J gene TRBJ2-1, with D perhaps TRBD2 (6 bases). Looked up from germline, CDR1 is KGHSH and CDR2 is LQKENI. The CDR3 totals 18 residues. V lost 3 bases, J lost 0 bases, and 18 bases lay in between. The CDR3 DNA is TGTGCCAGCTCACCGGTTCAGGGACTCCCGAGCTCCTACAATGAGCAGTTCTTC. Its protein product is CASSPVQGLPSSYNEQFF.

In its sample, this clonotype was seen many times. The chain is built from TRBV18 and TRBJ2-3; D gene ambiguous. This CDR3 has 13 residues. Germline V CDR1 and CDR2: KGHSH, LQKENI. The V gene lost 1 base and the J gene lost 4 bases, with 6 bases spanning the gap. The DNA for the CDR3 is TGTGCCAGCTCACCACTGAGTTCAGATACGCAGTATTTT. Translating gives CASSPLSSDTQYF.